What follows are 27 T cell receptor beta chains derived from one specimen sequenced in a study of shared clonotypes between healthy human individuals. Sequencing used immunoSEQ multiplex PCR; TCRdb keeps in-frame clones, though not all of them. The table has 730,000 or so clones, around 72% seen once. Source material: memory CD4+ T cells sorted from blood. Sample subset: CD45RA-negative fraction. These TCRs come from a woman under 40 in good health.

The V and J genes are TRBV30 and TRBJ2-1; no clear D. Germline lookup yields CDR1 GTSNPN and CDR2 SVGIG (reference sequence). With 2 bases removed from V and 8 bases from J, the gap between germline ends came to 13 bases. The CDR3 runs 13 residues. The CDR3 DNA reads TGTGCCTGGAGTTTGGGTTTTACCTATGAGCAGTTCTTC. Translation: CAWSLGFTYEQFF.

J is TRBJ2-7 and V is TRBV7-3, with a weak D call TRBD2 (7 bases). The length of the CDR3 is 15 residues. The germline V and J ends were trimmed by 6 bases and 2 bases, with 17 bases remaining between them. The germline V gene has CDR1 SGHTA and CDR2 FQGTGA. This CDR3 is CASSPDRGATYEQYF. DNA of the CDR3: TGTGCCAGCAGTCCCGACCGGGGGGCGACCTACGAGCAGTACTTC.

This chain joins TRBV28 and TRBJ2-7; 9 bases match TRBD2. The CDR3 length is 14 residues. Germline V gene sequence: CDR1 MDHEN, CDR2 SYDVKM. After removal of 6 bases from V and 3 bases from J, the junction contained 6 bases not matched to a gene. As DNA, the CDR3 is TGTGCCAGCAGGCGGGAGGGAAGGGGCTACGAGCAGTACTTC. Amino acids: CASRREGRGYEQYF.

J is TRBJ2-5 and V is TRBV20-1, with 7 bases identical to TRBD1. The ends lost 6 bases at V and 7 bases at J; junction bases unmatched: 5. The length of the CDR3 is 11 residues. Germline-derived CDR1 and CDR2 are DFQATT and SNEGSKA (reference sequence). CDR3: CSARNRGTQYF. In DNA, the CDR3 is TGCAGTGCACGGAACAGGGGGACCCAGTACTTC.

The sample holds one count of this clone. The J gene is TRBJ2-7, the V gene TRBV11-2; D tentatively reads TRBD1 or TRBD2 (7 bases each). The length of the CDR3 is 15 residues. Germline loops: CDR1 SGHAT, CDR2 FQNNGV. V was clipped by 8 bases and J by 0 bases, with 17 bases between them. As DNA, the CDR3 is TGTGCCAGCTCCTACGCAGGGGGGGCCTCCTACGAGCAGTACTTC. As protein: CASSYAGGASYEQYF.

This clone turned up a few times. The chain joins TRBV4-2 to TRBJ2-1; TRBD2 agrees at 9 bases. Trimming removed 3 bases from V and 7 bases from J; junction bases left unmatched: 10. From germline, CDR1 is LGHNA and CDR2 YNFKEQ. The CDR3 extends over 16 amino acids. The CDR3 DNA reads as TGTGCCAGCAGCCAGCTTTCCGGGACTAGCAGAAATGAGCAGTTCTTC. Amino acid sequence: CASSQLSGTSRNEQFF.

The rearrangement links TRBV7-9 to TRBJ1-3; D is ambiguous. The germline gives CDR1 SEHNR, CDR2 FQNEAQ (reference sequence). This CDR3 spans 15 amino acids. Trimming removed 3 bases at V and 0 bases at J, with 9 bases between. CDR3: CASSFGPSSGNTIYF. The CDR3 nucleotides are TGTGCCAGCAGCTTCGGCCCCAGCTCTGGAAACACCATATATTTT.

This clone has a handful of counts. The genes are TRBV27 and TRBJ1-5, with TRBD1 matching 7 bases. Trimming cost V 5 bases and J 11 bases; bases outside gene matches: 18. The CDR3 loop spans 16 amino acids. Germline V gene sequence: CDR1 MNHEY, CDR2 SMNVEV (reference sequence). DNA of the CDR3: TGTGCCAGCAGTCCCAATTTTGACAGGGCACGCAAATCCCAGCATTTT. It encodes CASSPNFDRARKSQHF.

V and J are TRBV5-1 and TRBJ2-1; D perhaps matches TRBD2 (6 bases). The CDR3 length is 15 residues. Trimming shortened V by 0 bases and J by 7 bases, and 14 bases separated the two germline ends. Germline V gives CDR1 SGHRS, CDR2 YFSETQ. As DNA, the CDR3 is TGCGCCAGCAGCTTGGGGTCGGGAGTAGTAAATGAGCAGTTCTTC. Encoded protein: CASSLGSGVVNEQFF.

V gene TRBV27 combines with J gene TRBJ1-1; D is uncertain. Trimming took 3 bases from V and 7 from J, leaving 18 bases between them. Germline V gene data show CDR1 as MNHEY and CDR2 as SMNVEV (reference sequence). CDR3 length equals 15 residues. CDR3 loop: CASSFLSTGRNEAFF. CDR3 DNA sequence: TGTGCCAGCAGTTTCCTCTCGACCGGAAGAAATGAAGCTTTCTTT.

The CDR3 DNA reads TGTGCCAGCAGTGGCACCAGACAGGTCGGGCATGAGCAGTTCTTC. It translates to CASSGTRQVGHEQFF. This rearrangement joins TRBV25-1 to TRBJ2-1; perhaps TRBD1 as D (6 bases). CDR1 and CDR2 from the germline V gene are MGHDK and SYGVNS. Trimming shortened V by 4 bases and J by 8 bases, and 18 bases separated the two germline ends. The CDR3 runs to 15 residues. The full variable domain, in which reference TRBV25-1 and TRBJ2-1 provide the parts outside the CDR3, is EADIYQTPRYLVIGTGKKITLECSQTMGHDKMYWYQQDPGMELHLIHYSYGVNSTEKGDLSSESTVSRIRTEHFPLTLESARPSHTSQYLCASSGTRQVGHEQFFGPGTRLTVL.

This chain connects TRBV21-1 to TRBJ2-1; the D call of TRBD2 is as the table states it, not checked on the DNA. TRBV21-1 has pseudogene status. The CDR3 consists of 18 residues. The CDR3 DNA is TGTGCCAGCAGCACCGGGACTAGCGGGAGCGACTCCTACAATGAGCAGTTCTTC. It yields the protein CASSTGTSGSDSYNEQFF.

This sequence joins TRBV23-1 and TRBJ2-7; TRBD2 agrees at 7 bases. TRBV23-1 is classed as an ORF, of uncertain function. The CDR3 loop spans 17 amino acids. The junction had 16 bases not matched to a gene; V was cut back by 3 bases and J by 5 bases. The CDR3 protein is CASSHPPPGGFVDEQYF. CDR3 DNA sequence: TGCGCCAGCAGTCATCCCCCTCCGGGAGGTTTCGTCGACGAGCAGTACTTC.

In its sample, this clone was seen once. The rearrangement uses TRBV7-7 and TRBJ1-4; possible D gene TRBD1, 5 bases. In germline, CDR1 is SSHAT, CDR2 FNYEAQ (reference sequence). The V end lost 1 base, the J end lost 3 bases, and 6 bases lay between the germline ends. CDR3 length: 14 amino acids. The CDR3 nucleotides are TGTGCCAGCAGCTTAGGGGGCTCTAATGAAAAACTGTTTTTT. Its protein product is CASSLGGSNEKLFF.

This sequence joins TRBV9 and TRBJ2-4; D perhaps matches TRBD2 (6 bases). Trimming shortened V by 2 bases and J by 5 bases, and 17 bases separated the two germline ends. The CDR3 is 16 amino acids. In germline, CDR1 is SGDLS, CDR2 YYNGEE. The CDR3 here is CASSVVEGGRQNIQYF. The DNA of the CDR3 is TGTGCCAGCAGCGTGGTGGAGGGAGGCCGACAAAACATTCAGTACTTC.

The chain is built from TRBV10-1 and TRBJ2-5, with no clear D. Between the trimmed V and J ends, which lost 0 bases and 5 bases, there was a span of 7 bases. The germline V gene encodes CDR1 WNHNN and CDR2 SYGVQD (reference sequence). This CDR3 has 13 amino acids. The CDR3 here is CASSESKFETQYF. CDR3 in DNA: TGCGCCAGCAGTGAGTCGAAGTTCGAGACCCAGTACTTC.

The V and J genes are TRBV11-2 and TRBJ2-1; 10 bases agree with TRBD2. The CDR3 has 14 amino acids. Germline V lookup: CDR1 SGHAT, CDR2 FQNNGV. J gave up 4 bases and V 5 bases, and 2 bases lay outside the gene matches. The CDR3: CASSQAGGYNEQFF. DNA for the CDR3: TGTGCCAGCAGCCAAGCGGGAGGGTACAATGAGCAGTTCTTC.

The chain couples TRBV7-9 to TRBJ2-3, with 8 bases aligning to TRBD1. This CDR3 is 15 amino acids long. V lost 2 bases to trimming and J lost 6 bases; unmatched junction nucleotides: 7. CDR1 and CDR2 (germline): SEHNR, FQNEAQ (reference sequence). CDR3 region: CASSLSGTGWDTQYF. The CDR3 DNA is TGTGCCAGCAGCTTATCCGGGACAGGTTGGGATACGCAGTATTTT. Full variable domain (outside the CDR3, taken from reference TRBV7-9 and TRBJ2-3): DTGVSQNPRHKITKRGQNVTFRCDPISEHNRLYWYRQTLGQGPEFLTYFQNEAQLEKSRLLSDRFSAERPKGSFSTLEIQRTEQGDSAMYLCASSLSGTGWDTQYFGPGTRLTVL.

The chain recombines TRBV10-1 with TRBJ2-7; D is perhaps TRBD1 (6 bases). Germline V gene data show CDR1 as WNHNN and CDR2 as SYGVQD (reference sequence). CDR3 length: 14 residues. Trimming pared 5 bases from V and 0 bases from J, leaving 11 bases between. The CDR3 coding sequence is TGCGCCAGCAGTCCCGGACAGAGCTCCTACGAGCAGTACTTC. Residues: CASSPGQSSYEQYF.

The chain recombines TRBV7-9 with TRBJ2-5, with no clear D. Germline V CDR1 and CDR2: SEHNR, FQNEAQ (reference sequence). This CDR3 has 13 residues. Trimming removed 0 bases at V and 1 base at J, with 3 bases between. The CDR3 DNA is TGTGCCAGCAGCTTAGCAGTCCAAGAGACCCAGTACTTC. The encoded protein is CASSLAVQETQYF.

This clone appeared many times. V gene TRBV29-1 combines with J gene TRBJ2-7, with 8 bases matching TRBD2. The CDR3 runs to 14 residues. V was clipped by 6 bases and J by 2 bases; unmatched bases: 9. CDR1 is SQVTM and CDR2 is ANQGSEA in the germline V gene. The CDR3 DNA follows: TGCAGCGTGGTGGGTAGCGGGAACCCCTACGAGCAGTACTTC. Residues: CSVVGSGNPYEQYF.

The chain combines TRBV6-6 with TRBJ1-5; 9 bases are shared with TRBD1. The CDR3 is made up of 15 amino acids. CDR1 is MNHNY and CDR2 is SVGAGI in the germline V gene (reference sequence). The trim removed 6 bases at V and 0 bases at J, leaving 3 bases unmatched. The CDR3: CASRPDRGSNQPQHF. In DNA form, the CDR3 reads TGTGCCAGCAGGCCGGACAGGGGTAGCAATCAGCCCCAGCATTTT.

This rearrangement joins TRBV28 to TRBJ2-7; the match to TRBD1 covers 12 bases. Trimming took 7 bases from V and 1 from J; bases not matched to a gene: 8. Germline V gene data show CDR1 as MDHEN and CDR2 as SYDVKM. The CDR3 has 16 residues. CDR3 in amino acids: CASKLGTGGFSYEQYF. CDR3 nucleotides: TGTGCCAGCAAATTGGGGACAGGGGGCTTTTCCTACGAGCAGTACTTC.

Points on this clone: Other DNA sequences within the sample encode an identical CDR3. The chain uses TRBV18 and TRBJ2-2; tentatively, D is TRBD2 (5 bases). The CDR3 extends over 14 amino acids. Trimming cost V 3 bases and J 1 base, with 6 bases left between them. CDR1 is KGHSH and CDR2 is LQKENI in the germline V gene. CDR3 residues: CASSPRENTGELFF. The CDR3 DNA is TGTGCCAGCTCACCCCGGGAGAACACCGGGGAGCTGTTTTTT.

The chain links TRBV27 to TRBJ2-3, with 9 bases identical to TRBD1. The germline gives CDR1 MNHEY, CDR2 SMNVEV (reference sequence). The CDR3 is 15 amino acids. V lost 3 bases and J lost 6; bases outside the gene matches: 7. CDR3 in amino acids: CASSFRGQGTDTQYF. The CDR3 nucleotides are TGTGCCAGCAGTTTCCGGGGACAGGGAACGGATACGCAGTATTTT.

A remark on this clone: Sequence at one end of the junction differs from germline and may be a read error. This chain uses TRBV14 with TRBJ2-7; 10 nucleotides align to TRBD2. The V gene's germline CDR1 is SGHDN and CDR2 FVKESK. CDR3 size: 13 residues. CDR3 sequence reads: CASSQESSGSLVF. The CDR3, as DNA: TGTGCCAGCAGCCAAGAGTCTAGCGGGAGCCTAGTCTTC. The whole variable domain, remainder taken from reference TRBV14 and TRBJ2-7, is EAGVTQFPSHSVIEKGQTVTLRCDPISGHDNLYWYRRVMGKEIKFLLHFVKESKQDESGMPNNRFLAERTGGTYSTLKVQPAELEDSGVYFCASSQESSGSLVFGPGTRLTVT.

The V and J genes are TRBV9 and TRBJ2-1; 12 bases match TRBD2. The V and J ends lost 4 bases and 9 bases, in that order; junction bases with no gene match: 8. The germline CDR1 and CDR2 sequences are SGDLS and YYNGEE. The CDR3 spans 15 residues. In DNA, the CDR3 is TGTGCCAGCAGCCTTAGACTAGCGGGAGTCGCTGAGCAGTTCTTC. Residues: CASSLRLAGVAEQFF.